The present T cell receptor (beta chain) was sequenced within a study of CD8 T cells in ankylosing spondylitis. General study findings and limits: Reportedly, disease-linked clones are significantly enriched in ankylosing spondylitis patients' matched synovial fluid. Ankylosing spondylitis blood appeared to be characterized by a TCR beta motif of about eight highly homologous variants.

The V gene's germline CDR1 is SQVTM and CDR2 ANQGSEA. The CDR3 consists of 14 residues. With V trimmed by 7 bases and J by 3 bases, 9 bases remained unmatched. This clonotype turned up a few times. Antigen unknown. Making the TCR beta libraries involved quantitative 5'-RACE with molecular barcodes. TCRdb reprocessed the 5' RACE reads via MiXCR and lists one record per CDR3 protein. The table has about 330,000 distinct CDR3 sequences, around 8% seen once. V is TRBV29-1 and J is TRBJ1-1; TRBD1 matches 9 bases. The TCR was taken from a male donor with ankylosing spondylitis. Source material: blood, either unsorted or a sorted T cell fraction (not recorded which). The CDR3 coding sequence is TGCAGCGGGGTACAGGGGGCGGGGGACACTGAAGCTTTCTTT. It specifies CSGVQGAGDTEAFF.